The 18 T cell receptor beta chains listed next were all sequenced from one sample in a study of blood T cell repertoires in COVID-19. Sequencing was performed with immunoSEQ multiplex PCR; in TCRdb, only in-frame clones are kept and a portion is missing. Among 130,000 or so clones listed, about 88% were seen once. The sample consisted of peripheral blood. These receptors came from a woman of 80 years or more with acute or convalescent COVID-19.

CDR3 protein: CASSEGLNYNEQFF. The CDR3 bases are TGCGCCAGCAGTGAGGGACTCAACTACAATGAGCAGTTCTTC. The chain uses TRBV10-1 and TRBJ2-1; D is possibly TRBD2 (5 bases). Germline V gene sequence: CDR1 WNHNN, CDR2 SYGVQD (reference sequence). CDR3 length: 14 amino acids. Between the trimmed V and J ends, which lost 2 bases and 3 bases, there was a span of 8 bases.

The chain carries TRBV5-8 and TRBJ2-7; 10 nucleotides line up with TRBD2. With 3 bases clipped from V and 4 bases from J, the junction kept 7 bases outside the gene matches. The CDR3 covers 15 residues. In germline, CDR1 is SGHTS, CDR2 YDEGEE. The CDR3 DNA sequence: TGTGCCAGCAGCTATGTGGGTAGCGGGAGGTACGAGCAGTACTTC. Protein sequence: CASSYVGSGRYEQYF. Complete variable domain (other parts from reference TRBV5-8 and TRBJ2-7): EAGVTQSPTHLIKTRGQQATLRCSPISGHTSVYWYQQALGLGLQFLLWYDEGEERNRGNFPPRFSGRQFPNYSSELNVNALELEDSALYLCASSYVGSGRYEQYFGPGTRLTVT.

V is TRBV3-1 (or the pseudogene TRBV3-2) and J is TRBJ2-5; 8 bases line up with TRBD2. The CDR3 sequence is 17 residues long. The germline V gene encodes CDR1 LGHDT and CDR2 YNNKEL (reference sequence). V gave up 0 bases and J gave up 0 bases; unmatched junction bases: 6. The CDR3 sequence: CASSQEGSSGYQETQYF. CDR3 sequence (DNA): TGTGCCAGCAGCCAAGAAGGATCTAGCGGGTACCAAGAGACCCAGTACTTC.

The chain joins TRBV6-2 or TRBV6-3 to TRBJ2-7; TRBD1 matches at 11 bases. This CDR3 spans 15 amino acids. Trimming at V came to 3 bases and at J to 2 bases, leaving 3 bases not matched to a gene. The germline gives CDR1 MNHEY, CDR2 SVGEGT. CDR3 protein: CASSYLGQGAYEQYF. The CDR3 nucleotides are TGTGCCAGCAGTTATTTGGGACAGGGGGCCTACGAGCAGTACTTC.

CDR3 loop: CASSIGTGGRNGYTF. CDR3 DNA: TGCGCCAGCAGCATAGGGACAGGGGGCCGTAACGGCTACACCTTC. V gene TRBV5-1 combines with J gene TRBJ1-2; the match to TRBD1 covers 12 bases. V shed 4 bases, J shed 8 bases, and the junction held 9 bases outside the gene matches. This CDR3 comprises 15 residues. The germline V gene has CDR1 SGHRS and CDR2 YFSETQ.

The chain carries TRBV13 and TRBJ2-1; 13 positions agree with TRBD2. Trimming removed 5 bases from V and 10 bases from J; junction bases left unmatched: 11. The CDR3 has 16 amino acids. Germline V gene sequence: CDR1 PRHDT, CDR2 FYEKMQ (reference sequence). CDR3 loop: CASSPGLAGVGKEQFF. Here the CDR3 DNA reads TGTGCCAGCAGCCCTGGACTAGCGGGAGTCGGTAAGGAGCAGTTCTTC.

J is TRBJ2-2 and V is TRBV7-8; 12 bases map to TRBD2. This CDR3 has 16 residues. V lost 5 bases to trimming and J lost 4 bases; unmatched junction nucleotides: 5. The germline gives CDR1 SGHVS, CDR2 FQNEAQ. The CDR3 reads CASSLGLAGFTGELFF. CDR3 DNA: TGTGCCAGCAGCCTGGGACTAGCGGGCTTCACCGGGGAGCTGTTTTTT.

The chain has TRBV3-1 (or the pseudogene TRBV3-2) and TRBJ2-2, with D possibly TRBD2 on 7 matching bases. Per germline, CDR1 LGHDT and CDR2 YNNKEL (reference sequence). Trimming pared 4 bases from V and 1 base from J, leaving 13 bases between. The CDR3 totals 16 residues. The CDR3 DNA reads as TGTGCCAGCAGCCGAAAGGGGGGGGAGAACACCGGGGAGCTGTTTTTT. This translates into CASSRKGGENTGELFF.

This chain joins TRBV15 and TRBJ2-1; TRBD2 agrees at 7 bases. J lost 9 bases, V lost 5 bases, and 7 bases had no gene match. CDR3 size: 13 residues. The V gene's germline CDR1 is LNHNV and CDR2 YYDKDF (reference sequence). CDR3 nucleotides: TGTGCCACCAGCTGGAGGGAGGGGTCTGAGCAGTTCTTC. Translation gives CATSWREGSEQFF.

This clone was observed once. This sequence joins TRBV6-5 and TRBJ1-3; tentatively, D is TRBD1 (6 bases). Germline CDR1 reads MNHEY; CDR2 reads SVGAGI. V was cut by 9 bases and J by 0 bases, with 15 bases left in between. The CDR3 sequence is 15 residues long. In nucleotides, the CDR3 is TGTGCCAGTTCGCTACAGGGCGACTCTGGAAACACCATATATTTT. Amino acid sequence: CASSLQGDSGNTIYF.

This chain links TRBV6-5 with TRBJ2-5; 9 bases fit TRBD1. The germline V gene has CDR1 MNHEY and CDR2 SVGAGI. Losses at the gene ends were 6 bases for V and 5 bases for J; bases not matched to a gene: 7. The CDR3 consists of 14 residues. This CDR3 is CASSTDRGAETQYF. The CDR3, as DNA: TGTGCCAGCAGCACGGACAGGGGTGCGGAGACCCAGTACTTC.

The rearrangement joins TRBV6-1 to TRBJ2-2; 8 bases match TRBD1. J gave up 1 base and V 2 bases, and 6 bases lay outside the gene matches. CDR3 length equals 17 residues. Germline lookup yields CDR1 MNHNS and CDR2 SASEGT. This CDR3 reads CASSEKTGTGNTGELFF. The CDR3 bases are TGTGCCAGCAGTGAAAAAACCGGGACAGGGAACACCGGGGAGCTGTTTTTT.

The chain uses TRBV7-8 and TRBJ2-7; D uncertain. The CDR3 is made up of 14 amino acids. The V gene lost 5 bases and the J gene lost 0 bases, with 11 bases spanning the gap. Germline CDR1 and CDR2: SGHVS and FQNEAQ. CDR3 region: CASSQKASSYEQYF. The CDR3 DNA is TGTGCCAGCAGCCAGAAGGCTAGCTCCTACGAGCAGTACTTC.

This chain links TRBV7-2 with TRBJ1-5; unclear D gene. CDR3 size: 13 residues. Trimming took 4 bases from V and 4 from J, leaving 8 bases between them. In germline, CDR1 is SGHTA, CDR2 FQGNSA. CDR3 bases: TGTGCCAGCAGCTGGGCAGGAAATCAGCCCCAGCATTTT. Translating gives CASSWAGNQPQHF. Full variable domain (rest looked up from reference TRBV7-2 and TRBJ1-5): GAGVSQSPSNKVTEKGKDVELRCDPISGHTALYWYRQSLGQGLEFLIYFQGNSAPDKSGLPSDRFSAERTGGSVSTLTIQRTQQEDSAVYLCASSWAGNQPQHFGDGTRLSIL.

This chain connects TRBV10-3 to TRBJ2-7, with 11 bases lining up with TRBD2. CDR1 is ENHRY, CDR2 SYGVKD, per germline. CDR3 length: 14 residues. The ends lost 5 bases at V and 7 bases at J; junction bases unmatched: 7. The CDR3 loop is CAISSGTSGLEQYF. CDR3 bases: TGTGCCATCAGTTCCGGGACTAGCGGCCTTGAGCAGTACTTC.

The table lists this clone with a few counts. The chain links TRBV2 to TRBJ1-3; D call uncertain. The CDR3 is 12 amino acids. V was pared by 8 bases and J by 0 bases, with 5 bases between. CDR1 is SNHLY and CDR2 is FYNNEI in the germline V gene. The DNA of the CDR3 is TGTGCCAGCCTTAGCTCTGGAAACACCATATATTTT. It translates to CASLSSGNTIYF.

This clone was counted once. The V call is TRBV12-3 or TRBV12-4, the J call TRBJ1-4; D is undetermined. V gave up 3 bases and J gave up 7 bases, with 3 bases separating them. The length of the CDR3 is 11 residues. CDR3 nucleotides: TGTGCCAGCAGTTTTAGTGAAAAACTGTTTTTT. Protein sequence: CASSFSEKLFF.

The genes are TRBV30 and TRBJ2-7; 9 nucleotides agree with TRBD1. The J segment lost 1 base and the V segment lost 3 bases, leaving 4 bases of the junction unmatched. CDR1 is GTSNPN and CDR2 is SVGIG in the germline V gene (reference sequence). The CDR3 consists of 14 residues. The CDR3 bases are TGTGCCTGGAGGGGGACAGGGATGTCCTACGAGCAGTACTTC. Protein sequence: CAWRGTGMSYEQYF.